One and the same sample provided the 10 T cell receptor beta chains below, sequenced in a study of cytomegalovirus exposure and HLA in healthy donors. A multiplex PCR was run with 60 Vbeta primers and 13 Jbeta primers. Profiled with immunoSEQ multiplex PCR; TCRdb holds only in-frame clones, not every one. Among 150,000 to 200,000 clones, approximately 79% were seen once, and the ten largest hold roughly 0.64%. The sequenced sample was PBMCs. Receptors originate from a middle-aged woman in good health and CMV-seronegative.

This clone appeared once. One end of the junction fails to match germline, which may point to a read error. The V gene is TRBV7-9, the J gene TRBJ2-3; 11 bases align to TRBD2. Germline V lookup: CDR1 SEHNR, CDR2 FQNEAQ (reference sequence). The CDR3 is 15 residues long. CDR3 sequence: CASSLAGGFTDTQYF. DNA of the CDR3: TGTGCCAGCAGCCTAGCGGGAGGATTCACAGATACGCAGTATTTT.

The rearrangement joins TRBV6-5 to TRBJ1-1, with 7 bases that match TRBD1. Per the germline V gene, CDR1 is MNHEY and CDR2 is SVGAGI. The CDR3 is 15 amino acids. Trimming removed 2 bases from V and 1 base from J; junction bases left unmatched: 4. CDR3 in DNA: TGTGCCAGCAGTTACGGTGACAGGGCGAACACTGAAGCTTTCTTT. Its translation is CASSYGDRANTEAFF.

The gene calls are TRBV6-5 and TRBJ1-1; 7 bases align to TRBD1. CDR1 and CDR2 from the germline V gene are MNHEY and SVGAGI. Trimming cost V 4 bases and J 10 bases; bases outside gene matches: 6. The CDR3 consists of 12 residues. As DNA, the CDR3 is TGTGCCAGCAGTTCTCCGGACAGGCGAGCTTTCTTT. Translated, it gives CASSSPDRRAFF.

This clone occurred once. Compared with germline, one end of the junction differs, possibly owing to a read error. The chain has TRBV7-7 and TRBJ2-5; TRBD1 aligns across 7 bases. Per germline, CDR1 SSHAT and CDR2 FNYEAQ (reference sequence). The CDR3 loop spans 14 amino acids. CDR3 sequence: CASSLTGLGETQYF. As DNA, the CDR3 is TGTGCTAGCAGCTTGACAGGGTTGGGAGAGACCCAGTACTTC.

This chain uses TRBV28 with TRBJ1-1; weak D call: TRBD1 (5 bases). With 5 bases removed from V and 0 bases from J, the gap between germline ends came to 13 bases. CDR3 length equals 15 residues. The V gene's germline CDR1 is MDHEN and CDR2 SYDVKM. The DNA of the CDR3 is TGTGCCAGCAGTGGGGCGGGGGGAATGAACACTGAAGCTTTCTTT. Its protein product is CASSGAGGMNTEAFF.

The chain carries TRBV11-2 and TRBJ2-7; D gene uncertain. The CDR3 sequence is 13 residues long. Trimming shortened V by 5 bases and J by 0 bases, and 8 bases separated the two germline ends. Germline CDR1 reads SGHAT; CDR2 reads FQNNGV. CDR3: CASSGLLSYEQYF. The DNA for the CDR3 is TGTGCCAGCAGCGGCTTGCTCTCCTACGAGCAGTACTTC.

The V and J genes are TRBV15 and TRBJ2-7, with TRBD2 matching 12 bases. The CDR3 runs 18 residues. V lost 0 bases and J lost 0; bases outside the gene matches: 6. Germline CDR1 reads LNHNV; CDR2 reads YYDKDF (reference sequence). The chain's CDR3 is CATSRELRTSGISYEQYF. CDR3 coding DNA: TGTGCCACCAGCAGAGAACTCCGGACTAGCGGGATCTCCTACGAGCAGTACTTC. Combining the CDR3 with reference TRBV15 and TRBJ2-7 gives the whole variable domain DAMVIQNPRYQVTQFGKPVTLSCSQTLNHNVMYWYQQKSSQAPKLLFHYYDKDFNNEADTPDNFQSRRPNTSFCFLDIRSPGLGDTAMYLCATSRELRTSGISYEQYFGPGTRLTVT.

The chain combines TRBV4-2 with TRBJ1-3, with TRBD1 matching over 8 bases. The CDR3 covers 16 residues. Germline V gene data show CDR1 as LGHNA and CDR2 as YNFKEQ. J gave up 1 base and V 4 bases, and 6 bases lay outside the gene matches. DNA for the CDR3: TGTGCCAGCAGCCCGGCCGACAGGGGATCTGGAAACACCATATATTTT. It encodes CASSPADRGSGNTIYF.

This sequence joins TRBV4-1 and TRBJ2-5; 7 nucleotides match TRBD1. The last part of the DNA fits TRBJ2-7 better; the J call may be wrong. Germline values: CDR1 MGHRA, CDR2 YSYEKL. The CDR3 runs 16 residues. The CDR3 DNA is TGCGCCAGCAGCCAAGCGTCGCAGGGGGACCCCCACGAGCAGTACTTC. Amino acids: CASSQASQGDPHEQYF.

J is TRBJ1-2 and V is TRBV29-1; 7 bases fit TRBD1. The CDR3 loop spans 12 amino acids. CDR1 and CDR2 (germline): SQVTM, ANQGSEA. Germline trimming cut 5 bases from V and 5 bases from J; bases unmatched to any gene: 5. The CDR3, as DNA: TGCAGCGTTCCCGGGACAGCTTATGGCTACACCTTC. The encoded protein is CSVPGTAYGYTF.